Reported below is one T cell receptor (beta chain). What it recognizes is unknown. A much larger clone lies one base from this, so it may be a read error. Together with a sample-barcoded 5' primer, a J-beta primer mix was included in a second PCR lasting roughly 6 to 12 cycles. TCRdb redid the calling of the 5' RACE reads with MiXCR, one entry per CDR3 protein. This table has about 320,000 distinct CDR3 sequences, around 29% appearing once. These data belong to a study of blood T cells in healthy people across ages. Across the whole study: Per every two T cells, about one barcoded beta molecule was captured by template switching. Notes on the study in general: Unsorted PBMCs ruled out conclusive naive versus antigen-experienced comparison.

Germline V gene data show CDR1 as SQVTM and CDR2 as ANQGSEA. This CDR3 is built from 11 residues. This receptor was taken from a woman between 65 and 79 years old in good health. The sequencing input was blood. J is TRBJ1-3 and V is TRBV29-1; D is unresolved. The chain's CDR3 is CSVEEGNTTYF. The CDR3 bases are TGCAGCGTTGAAGAGGGAAACACCACATATTTT.